Listed below are T cell receptor beta chains from one sample, sequenced in a study of blood T cell repertoires in COVID-19. TCRdb's copy holds only in-frame clones and misses some; the assay was immunoSEQ multiplex PCR. The repertoire holds around 42,000 clones, with 70% to 90% as singletons. The sample taken for sequencing was peripheral blood. These receptors were obtained from a man between 65 and 80 years old with acute or convalescent COVID-19. Each CDR3 is given with its conserved first and last residue. D genes are given only for firm matches. Size is omitted from some rows. Given values are once, few, many or a class for expanded clones.

d_gene	j_gene	v_gene	abundance	CDR3aa	CDR3nt
TRBD1	TRBJ2-7	TRBV28	NA	CASSSTGLTSYEQYF	TGTGCCAGCAGTTCGACAGGGTTAACATCCTACGAGCAGTACTTC
TRBD2	TRBJ2-7	TRBV7-2	NA	CASSLSGAYEQYF	TGTGCCAGCAGCTTAAGCGGGGCCTACGAGCAGTACTTC
TRBD1	TRBJ1-5	TRBV19	NA	CASSIATGTGNQPQHF	TGTGCCAGTAGTATAGCGACCGGGACAGGCAATCAGCCCCAGCATTTT
NA	TRBJ1-5	TRBV19	NA	CASSPTDPRRPQHF	TGTGCCAGTAGTCCGACAGACCCCCGGCGGCCCCAGCATTTT
TRBD1	TRBJ1-1	TRBV6-2/TRBV6-3	NA	CASSYWDSPSNLNTEAFF	TGTGCCAGCAGTTATTGGGACAGCCCATCTAACTTGAACACTGAAGCTTTCTTT
NA	TRBJ2-3	TRBV28	once	CASQPTGLTTDTQYF	TGTGCTTCCCAGCCGACTGGCCTAACCACAGATACGCAGTATTTT
NA	TRBJ1-5	TRBV28	NA	CASSDSFSNQPQHF	TGTGCCAGCAGTGACAGTTTTTCCAATCAGCCCCAGCATTTT
NA	TRBJ2-2	TRBV6-2/TRBV6-3	NA	CASSSAPGSIANTNTGELFF	TGTGCCAGCAGTTCAGCCCCGGGGTCCATAGCTAATACGAACACCGGGGAGCTGTTTTTT
NA	TRBJ2-5	TRBV19	NA	CASSRGGEFQETQYF	TGTGCCAGTAGCCGAGGCGGTGAATTCCAAGAGACCCAGTACTTC
NA	TRBJ2-1	TRBV6-6	once	CASSTSDRYNEQFF	TGTGCCAGCAGTACGTCCGACAGATACAATGAGCAGTTCTTC
TRBD1	TRBJ1-6	TRBV5-5	NA	CASSLDGDSGSPLHF	TGTGCCAGCAGCTTGGACGGGGACAGCGGTTCACCCCTCCACTTT
TRBD2	TRBJ2-7	TRBV7-8	NA	CASSLLADGEQYF	TGTGCCAGCAGCTTACTAGCGGACGGGGAGCAGTACTTC
NA	TRBJ2-6	TRBV6-2/TRBV6-3	NA	CASSYSPLSGANVLTF	TGTGCCAGCAGTTATTCTCCCCTGTCTGGGGCCAACGTCCTGACTTTC
TRBD1	TRBJ1-2	TRBV5-4	NA	CASSLRTGDGYTF	TGTGCCAGCAGCCTCCGGACAGGGGATGGCTACACCTTC
NA	TRBJ2-1	TRBV7-9	NA	CASSFRGNEQFF	TGTGCCAGCAGCTTCCGGGGGAATGAGCAGTTCTTC
NA	TRBJ2-5	TRBV12-3/TRBV12-4	few	CASRPGSQETQYF	TGTGCCAGCAGGCCCGGGAGCCAAGAGACCCAGTACTTC
NA	TRBJ1-2	TRBV12-3/TRBV12-4	NA	CASSSRDRSFTF	TGTGCCAGCAGTTCAAGAGACAGGTCTTTCACCTTC
NA	TRBJ1-1	TRBV12-3/TRBV12-4	few	CASRMGANTEAFF	TGTGCCAGCAGAATGGGGGCGAACACTGAAGCTTTCTTT
TRBD2	TRBJ2-2	TRBV7-9	NA	CASSLFLSGRTGELFF	TGTGCCAGCAGCTTGTTTCTTAGCGGGCGCACCGGGGAGCTGTTTTTT
TRBD2	TRBJ2-5	TRBV9	NA	CASSVGAAGGPGETQYF	TGTGCCAGCAGCGTAGGAGCGGCGGGGGGGCCGGGAGAGACCCAGTACTTC
NA	TRBJ2-1	TRBV11-2	NA	CASSLTGRAYNEQFF	TGTGCCAGCAGCTTAACCGGGAGAGCCTACAATGAGCAGTTCTTC
NA	TRBJ1-1	TRBV5-1	NA	CASSPRGGAMNTEAFF	TGCGCCAGCAGCCCACGGGGGGGGGCGATGAACACTGAAGCTTTCTTT
NA	TRBJ1-1	TRBV7-2	NA	CASSFSRSNTEAFF	TGTGCCAGCAGCTTTTCACGGTCGAACACTGAAGCTTTCTTT
TRBD2	TRBJ2-5	TRBV9	NA	CASSVGRGSAQGMETQYF	TGTGCCAGCAGCGTTGGGAGGGGAAGCGCCCAAGGGATGGAGACCCAGTACTTC
NA	TRBJ1-3	TRBV5-4	NA	CASSLVGVSGNTIYF	TGTGCCAGCAGCTTGGTCGGGGTCTCTGGAAACACCATATATTTT
NA	TRBJ2-7	TRBV27	NA	CASRLGAGALYEQYF	TGTGCCAGCAGACTCGGGGCAGGGGCCCTCTACGAGCAGTACTTC
NA	TRBJ1-1	TRBV6-5	NA	CASSPEGGEKAFF	TGTGCCAGCAGTCCAGAGGGTGGAGAAAAAGCTTTCTTT
NA	TRBJ1-1	TRBV19	NA	CASGGRASNTEAFF	TGTGCCAGTGGGGGCAGGGCCTCAAACACTGAAGCTTTCTTT
TRBD2	TRBJ2-5	TRBV5-1	NA	CASSYSGGLETQYF	TGCGCCAGCAGCTATAGCGGGGGGCTAGAGACCCAGTACTTC
NA	TRBJ1-2	TRBV4-1	NA	CASSRTAAYYGYTF	TGCGCCAGCAGCCGAACAGCCGCCTACTATGGCTACACCTTC
TRBD1	TRBJ2-2	TRBV24-1	NA	CATSSDRDVGELFF	TGTGCCACCAGTTCGGACAGGGACGTCGGGGAGCTGTTTTTT
TRBD2	TRBJ2-1	TRBV5-1	NA	CASSSSTGLAGDEQFF	TGCGCCAGCAGCTCCTCTACGGGACTAGCGGGAGATGAGCAGTTCTTC
NA	TRBJ1-2	TRBV6-5	few	CASRLQGSGYTF	TGTGCCAGCAGATTACAGGGATCTGGCTACACCTTC
TRBD1	TRBJ1-1	TRBV5-8	NA	CASSLGQGYTEAFF	TGTGCCAGCAGCTTGGGACAGGGATACACTGAAGCTTTCTTT
NA	TRBJ1-3	TRBV7-8	NA	CASSSRLSSGNTIYF	TGTGCCAGCAGCTCCAGGTTGAGCTCTGGAAACACCATATATTTT
NA	TRBJ1-1	TRBV30	once	CAWSNLQERMNTEAFF	TGTGCCTGGAGCAACCTTCAGGAACGGATGAACACTGAAGCTTTCTTT
NA	TRBJ1-3	TRBV12-3/TRBV12-4	few	CASSSGYGNTIYF	TGTGCCAGCAGTTCGGGGTATGGAAACACCATATATTTT
NA	TRBJ1-2	TRBV12-3/TRBV12-4	NA	CASSFLREGGYTF	TGTGCCAGCAGTTTTCTCAGGGAGGGTGGCTACACCTTC
TRBD1	TRBJ2-7	TRBV5-4	few	CASSLGGTGARYEQYF	TGTGCCAGCAGCTTGGGGGGGACAGGGGCGCGGTACGAGCAGTACTTC
TRBD1	TRBJ2-2	TRBV7-2	NA	CASSSPGQESTGELFF	TGTGCCAGCAGCTCCCCGGGACAGGAGAGCACCGGGGAGCTGTTTTTT
NA	TRBJ1-3	TRBV6-5	once	CASTDGGNSGNTIYF	TGTGCCAGCACCGATGGAGGGAACTCTGGAAACACCATATATTTT
NA	TRBJ2-7	TRBV11-3	NA	CASSLNGVEQYF	TGTGCCAGCAGCTTAAACGGGGTCGAGCAGTACTTC
NA	TRBJ1-5	TRBV9	few	CASSVGGQDQPQHF	TGTGCCAGCAGCGTAGGGGGGCAAGATCAGCCCCAGCATTTT
TRBD1	TRBJ1-6	TRBV5-6	NA	CASSGGQNSPLHF	TGTGCCAGCAGCGGGGGACAGAATTCACCCCTCCACTTT
NA	TRBJ2-5	TRBV19	NA	CASSPNRGGYQETQYF	TGTGCCAGTAGTCCCAACAGGGGGGGATACCAAGAGACCCAGTACTTC
NA	TRBJ2-1	TRBV5-1	NA	CASSPGRDSYNEQFF	TGCGCCAGCAGCCCCGGCAGGGACTCCTACAATGAGCAGTTCTTC